The 7 T cell receptor beta chains given below trace back to one sample, sequenced in a study of cytomegalovirus exposure and HLA in healthy donors. With 60 Vbeta and 13 Jbeta primers, the PCR was carried out. TCRdb keeps only in-frame clones here, not all; method: immunoSEQ multiplex PCR. Of under 200,000 clones listed, about 84% were seen once; the top ten hold around 14%. Sample: PBMCs. Receptor source: a woman in her twenties or thirties in good health and CMV-seropositive.

This rearrangement joins TRBV4-3 to TRBJ2-1; the match to TRBD2 covers 13 bases. The CDR3 sequence is 15 residues long. Germline trimming cut 4 bases from V and 7 bases from J; bases unmatched to any gene: 4. Germline CDR1 is LGHNA and CDR2 is YSLEER. The CDR3 is CASSPGLAGVNEQFF. The DNA for the CDR3 is TGCGCCAGCAGCCCCGGACTAGCGGGAGTAAATGAGCAGTTCTTC.

The chain uses TRBV7-2 and TRBJ1-1, with TRBD1 matching over 8 bases. V trimming: 5 bases; J trimming: 4 bases; junction bases outside the gene matches: 9. This CDR3 has 15 residues. Germline V gene data show CDR1 as SGHTA and CDR2 as FQGNSA. CDR3 DNA sequence: TGTGCCAGCAGCCCAAGGACAGGGTTGGGCACTGAAGCTTTCTTT. Encoded protein: CASSPRTGLGTEAFF. Supplemented by reference TRBV7-2 and TRBJ1-1, the full variable domain reads GAGVSQSPSNKVTEKGKDVELRCDPISGHTALYWYRQSLGQGLEFLIYFQGNSAPDKSGLPSDRFSAERTGGSVSTLTIQRTQQEDSAVYLCASSPRTGLGTEAFFGQGTRLTVV.

The chain combines TRBV18 with TRBJ2-3; TRBD2 might be the D (5 bases). Trimming took 6 bases from V and 4 from J, leaving 11 bases between them. Germline V lookup: CDR1 KGHSH, CDR2 LQKENI. The length of the CDR3 is 13 residues. As DNA, the CDR3 is TGTGCCAGCTCCCCGTGGCGGGCAGATACGCAGTATTTT. Translating gives CASSPWRADTQYF. Based on the CDR3 plus reference TRBV18 and TRBJ2-3, the full variable domain is NAGVMQNPRHLVRRRGQEARLRCSPMKGHSHVYWYRQLPEEGLKFMVYLQKENIIDESGMPKERFSAEFPKEGPSILRIQQVVRGDSAAYFCASSPWRADTQYFGPGTRLTVL.

The V gene is TRBV5-1, the J gene TRBJ1-5, with TRBD1 matching over 9 bases. Germline lookup yields CDR1 SGHRS and CDR2 YFSETQ. This CDR3 is built from 16 residues. Germline trimming cut 4 bases from V and 4 bases from J; bases unmatched to any gene: 9. CDR3 nucleotide sequence: TGCGCCAGCAGCCCCGGGACAGGGAGAGGAAATCAGCCCCAGCATTTT. Protein product: CASSPGTGRGNQPQHF.

This rearrangement joins TRBV2 to TRBJ1-3, with TRBD1 identical over 7 bases. Germline assignment: CDR1 SNHLY and CDR2 FYNNEI. CDR3 length equals 17 residues. The ends lost 6 bases at V and 0 bases at J; junction bases unmatched: 11. The CDR3 protein is CASSQGQLPGSGNTIYF. The DNA for the CDR3 is TGTGCCAGCAGCCAGGGACAGCTGCCGGGCTCTGGAAACACCATATATTTT.

J is TRBJ1-2 and V is TRBV7-2; D is undetermined. Trimming cost V 6 bases and J 6 bases, with 20 bases left between them. This CDR3 region has 15 residues. The germline gives CDR1 SGHTA, CDR2 FQGNSA. CDR3 DNA: TGTGCCAGCAGTTCTGCGAGGGTACGGTGGGATGGCTACACCTTC. Translated: CASSSARVRWDGYTF.

The chain carries TRBV4-1 and TRBJ1-3; D is unclear. V was shortened by 3 bases and J by 0 bases, with 15 bases between the two germline ends. Germline V gene sequence: CDR1 MGHRA, CDR2 YSYEKL. The CDR3 has 17 amino acids. The CDR3 is CASSHLSGRYSGNTIYF. DNA for the CDR3: TGCGCCAGCAGCCACCTCTCCGGGAGGTACTCTGGAAACACCATATATTTT.